Reported below is one T cell receptor beta chain. These data belong to a study of shared T cell receptors in the human thymus. Germline assignment: CDR1 SGHRS and CDR2 YFSETQ. V lost 4 bases to trimming and J lost 2 bases; unmatched junction nucleotides: 9. The CDR3 sequence is 15 residues long. The repertoire was sequenced with immunoSEQ multiplex PCR; TCRdb's copy has only in-frame clones and lacks some. The sample carries fewer than 700,000 clones, approximately 87% recorded once. This same sample was also part of a study on human thymus T cells. That study reports: Each of the donors was a healthy Finnish infant who was undergoing open corrective cardiac surgery for congenital heart defects. Resections removed during corrective heart surgery provided the thymus tissue used. Use of V and J genes seemed skewed within the thymic and blood repertoires. In unrelated individuals, thymic repertoires overlapped highly, according to related research.

The sample consisted of thymocytes. V usage is TRBV5-1 and J usage is TRBJ2-7, with 7 bases that match TRBD1. This receptor was identified in a boy under three years old with a congenital heart defect. The CDR3 nucleotides read TGCGCCAGCAGCGCTGAACAGGGGTCGGCCTACGAGCAGTACTTC. It translates to CASSAEQGSAYEQYF.